This record covers a single TCR beta chain. Its antigen remains unidentified. The data stem from a study of post-analysis software for immune sequencing data. The overall study: There were relapsing-remitting, secondary progressive and progressive-relapsing multiple sclerosis among the disease courses included.

Study-wide findings and caveats: Normalized Chao1 diversity in multiple sclerosis patients fell significantly below that of controls. F measure clustering grouped samples strongly by preparation batch. The study found TRBV5-6, TRBV5-1 and TRBV20-1 among five TRBV segments more frequent in patients than controls.

Included in the TCR beta cDNA libraries were unique molecular identifiers. TCRdb re-analysed the PCR reads in MiXCR, keeping a single row per CDR3 protein. The sample lists 750,000 to 950,000 distinct CDR3 sequences; approximately 53% were seen once. Unmatched junction bases numbered 1, after V lost 2 bases and J lost 9 bases. CDR3 length: 11 amino acids. Germline V gene sequence: CDR1 SGHRS, CDR2 YFSETQ. Sequencing used blood. The receptor comes from a girl between 5 and 17 years old with multiple sclerosis. V gene TRBV5-1 combines with J gene TRBJ2-7; 8 nucleotides match TRBD1. The CDR3 nucleotides read TGCGCCAGCAGCTTACAGGGGGTGCAGTACTTC. Its translation: CASSLQGVQYF.